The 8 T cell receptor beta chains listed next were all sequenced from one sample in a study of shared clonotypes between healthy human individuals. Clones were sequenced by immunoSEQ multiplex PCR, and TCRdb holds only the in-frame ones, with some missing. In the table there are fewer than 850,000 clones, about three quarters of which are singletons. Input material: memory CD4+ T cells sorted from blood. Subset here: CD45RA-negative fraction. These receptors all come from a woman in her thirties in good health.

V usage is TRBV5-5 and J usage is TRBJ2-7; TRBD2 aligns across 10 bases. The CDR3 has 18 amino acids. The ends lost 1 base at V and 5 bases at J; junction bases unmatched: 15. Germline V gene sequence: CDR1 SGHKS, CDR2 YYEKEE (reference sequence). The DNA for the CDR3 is TGTGCCAGCAGCTTGACGCCTTCTCTAGCGGGAGTTCTCAACGAGCAGTACTTC. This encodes CASSLTPSLAGVLNEQYF.

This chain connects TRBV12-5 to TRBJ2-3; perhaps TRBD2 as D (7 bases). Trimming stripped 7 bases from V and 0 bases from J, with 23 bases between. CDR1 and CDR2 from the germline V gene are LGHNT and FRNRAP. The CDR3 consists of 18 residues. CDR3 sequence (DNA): TGTGCTAGTGCCCTTGCGGGCGCGGCGGGGGCTAGCACAGATACGCAGTATTTT. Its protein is CASALAGAAGASTDTQYF.

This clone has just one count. This CDR3 reads CASSIVPEQKGYTF. For the CDR3, the DNA is TGTGCCAGTAGTATTGTTCCAGAACAGAAGGGCTACACCTTC. The chain uses TRBV19 and TRBJ1-2; D is unresolved. Germline loops: CDR1 LNHDA, CDR2 SQIVND (reference sequence). V lost 3 bases to trimming and J lost 8 bases, with 16 bases between them. The length of the CDR3 is 14 residues. The full variable domain, its missing parts supplied by reference TRBV19 and TRBJ1-2, is DGGITQSPKYLFRKEGQNVTLSCEQNLNHDAMYWYRQDPGQGLRLIYYSQIVNDFQKGDIAEGYSVSREKKESFPLTVTSAQKNPTAFYLCASSIVPEQKGYTFGSGTRLTVV.

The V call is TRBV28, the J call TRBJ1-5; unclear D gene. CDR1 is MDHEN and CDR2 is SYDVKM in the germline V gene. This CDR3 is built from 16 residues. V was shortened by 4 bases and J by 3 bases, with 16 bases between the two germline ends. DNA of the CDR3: TGTGCCAGCAGTTCATACGCCGCCATGCTCAATCAGCCCCAGCATTTT. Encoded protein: CASSSYAAMLNQPQHF.

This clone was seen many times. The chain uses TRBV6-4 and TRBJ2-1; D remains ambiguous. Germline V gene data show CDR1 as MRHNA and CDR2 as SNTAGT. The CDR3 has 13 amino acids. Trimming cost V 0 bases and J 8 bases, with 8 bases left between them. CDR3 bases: TGTGCCAGCAGTGACTCCCTAGTCGATGAGCAGTTCTTC. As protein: CASSDSLVDEQFF.

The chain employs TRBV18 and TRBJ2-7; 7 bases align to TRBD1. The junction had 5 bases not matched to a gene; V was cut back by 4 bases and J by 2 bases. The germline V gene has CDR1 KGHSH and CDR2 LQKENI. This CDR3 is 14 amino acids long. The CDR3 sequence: CASSHRDRAYEQYF. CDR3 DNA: TGTGCCAGCTCACACCGGGACAGAGCCTACGAGCAGTACTTC.

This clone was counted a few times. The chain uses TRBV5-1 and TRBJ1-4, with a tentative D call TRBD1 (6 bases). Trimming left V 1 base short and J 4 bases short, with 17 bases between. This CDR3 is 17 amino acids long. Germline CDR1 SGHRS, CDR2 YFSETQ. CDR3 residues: CASSLISGGWGNEKLFF. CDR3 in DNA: TGCGCCAGCAGCTTGATATCCGGGGGCTGGGGTAATGAAAAACTGTTTTTT.

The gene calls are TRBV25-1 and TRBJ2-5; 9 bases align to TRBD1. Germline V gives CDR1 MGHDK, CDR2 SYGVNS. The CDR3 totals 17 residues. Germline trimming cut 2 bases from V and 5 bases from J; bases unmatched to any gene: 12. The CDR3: CASSEPGQGPSGETQYF. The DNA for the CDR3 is TGTGCCAGCAGTGAACCGGGACAGGGACCTTCCGGGGAGACCCAGTACTTC.